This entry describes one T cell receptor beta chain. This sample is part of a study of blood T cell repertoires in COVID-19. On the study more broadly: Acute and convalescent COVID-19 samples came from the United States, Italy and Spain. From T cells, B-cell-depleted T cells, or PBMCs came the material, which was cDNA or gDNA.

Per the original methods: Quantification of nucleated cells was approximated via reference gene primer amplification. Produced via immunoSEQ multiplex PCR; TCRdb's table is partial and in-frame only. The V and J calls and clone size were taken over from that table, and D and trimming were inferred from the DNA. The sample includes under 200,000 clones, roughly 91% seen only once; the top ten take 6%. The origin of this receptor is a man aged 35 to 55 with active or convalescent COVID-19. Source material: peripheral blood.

CDR3 nucleotide sequence: TGTGCCAGCAGTGACGAGCGGGAGAGCTCCTACGAGCAGTACTTC. Its protein product is CASSDERESSYEQYF. The genes are TRBV6-4 and TRBJ2-7; 8 bases align to TRBD2. The V gene end was trimmed by 2 bases and the J gene end by 0 bases; junction bases not matched to a gene: 3. The CDR3 spans 15 residues. CDR1 is MRHNA, CDR2 SNTAGT, per germline.